These T cell receptor beta chains were read from a single sample in a study of breast tumors, draining lymph nodes, adjacent tissues. MiXCR, applied by TCRdb to the multiplex PCR reads, yields one record per CDR3 protein. The sample holds some 38,000 distinct CDR3 sequences, around a third seen once. Sequences were obtained from breast tumor tissue. Receptors were obtained from a female donor with breast cancer. Some clones in this sample may be carry-over from other donors' samples. Both conserved end residues are part of each CDR3. Fields, in order: CDR3 protein, CDR3 DNA, D gene, V gene, clone size, J gene. D genes are given only for firm matches. Part of the rows lack a size; the others show once, few, many or a class for expanded clones.

cdr3_aa: CASSRYTGLDQPQHF; cdr3_nt: TGTGCCAGCAGCCGCTACACGGGCTTAGATCAGCCCCAGCATTTT; d_call: -; v_call: TRBV2; clone_size: many; j_call: TRBJ1-5
cdr3_aa: CSASTGVVNEQYF; cdr3_nt: TGCAGTGCTTCGACAGGGGTGGTTAACGAGCAGTACTTC; d_call: TRBD1; v_call: TRBV20-1; clone_size: -; j_call: TRBJ2-7
cdr3_aa: CATLRAGIHEQYF; cdr3_nt: TGTGCCACCCTCCGGGCAGGGATCCACGAGCAGTACTTC; d_call: -; v_call: TRBV28; clone_size: few; j_call: TRBJ2-7
cdr3_aa: CASSPGWTGTEAFF; cdr3_nt: TGTGCCAGCAGCCCCGGTTGGACGGGAACTGAAGCTTTCTTT; d_call: -; v_call: TRBV7-3; clone_size: many; j_call: TRBJ1-1
cdr3_aa: CASSGSRATQYF; cdr3_nt: TGTGCCAGCAGTGGATCTAGGGCTACGCAGTATTTT; d_call: -; v_call: TRBV2; clone_size: many; j_call: TRBJ2-3
cdr3_aa: CASSYNPFPTSYEQYF; cdr3_nt: TGTGCCAGCAGTTACAACCCCTTTCCTACCTCCTACGAGCAGTACTTC; d_call: -; v_call: TRBV6-2/TRBV6-3; clone_size: many; j_call: TRBJ2-7
cdr3_aa: CSAGSRLVTQETQYF; cdr3_nt: TGCAGTGCTGGATCCCGACTCGTAACCCAAGAGACCCAGTACTTC; d_call: -; v_call: TRBV20-1; clone_size: many; j_call: TRBJ2-5
cdr3_aa: CASSVTSRYEQYF; cdr3_nt: TGTGCCAGTAGTGTCACTAGCCGCTACGAGCAGTACTTC; d_call: -; v_call: TRBV19; clone_size: many; j_call: TRBJ2-7
cdr3_aa: CASSLGDRGGYTF; cdr3_nt: TGCGCCAGCAGCTTGGGGGACAGGGGCGGCTACACCTTC; d_call: TRBD1; v_call: TRBV5-1; clone_size: -; j_call: TRBJ1-2
cdr3_aa: CSGAGSRDGYTF; cdr3_nt: TGCAGTGGGGCAGGCTCTAGAGATGGCTACACCTTC; d_call: -; v_call: TRBV20-1; clone_size: many; j_call: TRBJ1-2
cdr3_aa: CASKIQDRSTDTQYF; cdr3_nt: TGTGCCAGTAAGATCCAGGACCGCAGCACAGATACGCAGTATTTT; d_call: -; v_call: TRBV19; clone_size: many; j_call: TRBJ2-3
cdr3_aa: CASRTETGLSYEQYF; cdr3_nt: TGTGCCAGCAGGACCGAGACAGGGCTATCCTACGAGCAGTACTTC; d_call: TRBD1; v_call: TRBV6-1; clone_size: -; j_call: TRBJ2-7
cdr3_aa: CASSPGTYTDTQYF; cdr3_nt: TGTGCCAGCAGCCCAGGGACTTACACAGATACGCAGTATTTT; d_call: -; v_call: TRBV11-2; clone_size: many; j_call: TRBJ2-3
cdr3_aa: CASSELAGATGELFF; cdr3_nt: TGTGCCAGCAGTGAGCTAGCGGGAGCCACCGGGGAGCTGTTTTTT; d_call: TRBD2; v_call: TRBV2; clone_size: many; j_call: TRBJ2-2
cdr3_aa: CASSPFIRTGTDTQYF; cdr3_nt: TGTGCCAGCAGTCCCTTCATTCGGACAGGGACAGATACGCAGTATTTT; d_call: TRBD1; v_call: TRBV5-8; clone_size: -; j_call: TRBJ2-3
cdr3_aa: CASSLVQGNTGELFF; cdr3_nt: TGTGCCAGCAGCTTAGTACAGGGAAACACCGGGGAGCTGTTTTTT; d_call: -; v_call: TRBV7-8; clone_size: many; j_call: TRBJ2-2
cdr3_aa: CASSPGTGYNSPLHF; cdr3_nt: TGTGCCAGCAGTCCCGGAACAGGTTACAATTCACCCCTCCACTTT; d_call: -; v_call: TRBV12-3/TRBV12-4; clone_size: many; j_call: TRBJ1-6
cdr3_aa: CSARDAGGRNEQFF; cdr3_nt: TGCAGTGCTAGAGATGCCGGGGGCCGCAATGAGCAGTTCTTC; d_call: -; v_call: TRBV20-1; clone_size: many; j_call: TRBJ2-1
cdr3_aa: CSATNLAGGRETQYF; cdr3_nt: TGCAGTGCTACCAATCTAGCGGGAGGACGAGAGACCCAGTACTTC; d_call: TRBD2; v_call: TRBV20-1; clone_size: -; j_call: TRBJ2-5
cdr3_aa: CAWSARGGRGYYEQYF; cdr3_nt: TGTGCCTGGAGTGCCCGGGGGGGACGGGGATACTACGAGCAGTACTTC; d_call: TRBD2; v_call: TRBV30; clone_size: -; j_call: TRBJ2-7
cdr3_aa: CASSIMPTSGRSGEQYF; cdr3_nt: TGTGCCAGTAGTATTATGCCGACTAGCGGGAGGAGCGGCGAGCAGTACTTC; d_call: TRBD2; v_call: TRBV19; clone_size: -; j_call: TRBJ2-7
cdr3_aa: CSARETGLMNEQFF; cdr3_nt: TGCAGTGCTAGAGAAACAGGGTTGATGAATGAGCAGTTCTTC; d_call: -; v_call: TRBV20-1; clone_size: many; j_call: TRBJ2-1
cdr3_aa: CASSPLGRGTDTQYF; cdr3_nt: TGTGCCAGCAGTCCCCTAGGGCGGGGCACAGATACGCAGTATTTT; d_call: -; v_call: TRBV6-5; clone_size: -; j_call: TRBJ2-3